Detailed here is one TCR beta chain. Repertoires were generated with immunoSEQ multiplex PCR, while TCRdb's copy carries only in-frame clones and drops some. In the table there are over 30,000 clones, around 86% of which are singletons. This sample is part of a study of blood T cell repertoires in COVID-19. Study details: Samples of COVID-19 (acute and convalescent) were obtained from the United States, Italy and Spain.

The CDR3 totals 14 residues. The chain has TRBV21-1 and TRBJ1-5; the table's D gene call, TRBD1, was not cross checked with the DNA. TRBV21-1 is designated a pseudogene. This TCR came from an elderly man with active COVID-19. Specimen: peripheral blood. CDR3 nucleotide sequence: TGTGCCAGCACACAGGACGGAGATAATCAGCCCCAGCATTTT. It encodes CASTQDGDNQPQHF.